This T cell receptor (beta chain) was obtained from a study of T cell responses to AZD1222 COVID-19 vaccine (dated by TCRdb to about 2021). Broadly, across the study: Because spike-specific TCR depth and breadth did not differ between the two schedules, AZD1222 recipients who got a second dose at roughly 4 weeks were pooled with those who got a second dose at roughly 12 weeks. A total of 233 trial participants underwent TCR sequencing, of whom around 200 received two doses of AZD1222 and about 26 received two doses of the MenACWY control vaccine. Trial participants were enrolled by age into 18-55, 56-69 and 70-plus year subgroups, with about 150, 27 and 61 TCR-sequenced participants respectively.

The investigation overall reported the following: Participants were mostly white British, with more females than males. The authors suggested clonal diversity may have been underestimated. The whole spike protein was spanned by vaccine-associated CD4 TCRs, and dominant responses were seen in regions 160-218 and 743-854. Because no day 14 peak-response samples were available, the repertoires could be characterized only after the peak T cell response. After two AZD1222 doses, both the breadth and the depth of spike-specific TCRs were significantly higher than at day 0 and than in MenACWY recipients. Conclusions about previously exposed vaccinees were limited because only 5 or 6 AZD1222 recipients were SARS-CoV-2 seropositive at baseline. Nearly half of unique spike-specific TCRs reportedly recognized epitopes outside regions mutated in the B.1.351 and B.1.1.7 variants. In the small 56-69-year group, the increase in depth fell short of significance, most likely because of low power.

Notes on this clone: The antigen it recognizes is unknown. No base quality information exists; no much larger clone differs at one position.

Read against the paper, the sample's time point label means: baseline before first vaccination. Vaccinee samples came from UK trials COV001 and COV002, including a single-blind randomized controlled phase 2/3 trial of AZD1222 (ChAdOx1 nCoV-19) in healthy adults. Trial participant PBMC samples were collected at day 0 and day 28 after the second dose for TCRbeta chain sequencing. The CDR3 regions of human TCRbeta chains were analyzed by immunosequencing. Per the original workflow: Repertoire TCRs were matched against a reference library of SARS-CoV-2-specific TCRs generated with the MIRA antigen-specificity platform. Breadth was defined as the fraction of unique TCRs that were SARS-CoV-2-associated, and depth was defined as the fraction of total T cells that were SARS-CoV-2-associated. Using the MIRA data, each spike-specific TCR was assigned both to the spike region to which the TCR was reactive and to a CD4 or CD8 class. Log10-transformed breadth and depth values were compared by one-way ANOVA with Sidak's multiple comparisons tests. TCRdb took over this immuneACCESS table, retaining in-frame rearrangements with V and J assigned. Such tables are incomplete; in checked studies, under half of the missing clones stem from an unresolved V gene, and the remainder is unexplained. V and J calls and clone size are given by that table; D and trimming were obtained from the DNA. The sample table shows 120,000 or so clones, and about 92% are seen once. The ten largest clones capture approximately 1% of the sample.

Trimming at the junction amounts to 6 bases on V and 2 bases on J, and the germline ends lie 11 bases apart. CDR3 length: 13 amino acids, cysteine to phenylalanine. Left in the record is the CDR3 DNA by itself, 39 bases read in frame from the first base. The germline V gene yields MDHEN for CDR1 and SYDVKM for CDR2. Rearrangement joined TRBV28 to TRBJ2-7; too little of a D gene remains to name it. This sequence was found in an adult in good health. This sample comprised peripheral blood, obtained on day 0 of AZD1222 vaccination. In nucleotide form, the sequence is TGTGCCAGCAGGGTTGGAACCACCTACGAGCAGTACTTC. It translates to CASRVGTTYEQYF.